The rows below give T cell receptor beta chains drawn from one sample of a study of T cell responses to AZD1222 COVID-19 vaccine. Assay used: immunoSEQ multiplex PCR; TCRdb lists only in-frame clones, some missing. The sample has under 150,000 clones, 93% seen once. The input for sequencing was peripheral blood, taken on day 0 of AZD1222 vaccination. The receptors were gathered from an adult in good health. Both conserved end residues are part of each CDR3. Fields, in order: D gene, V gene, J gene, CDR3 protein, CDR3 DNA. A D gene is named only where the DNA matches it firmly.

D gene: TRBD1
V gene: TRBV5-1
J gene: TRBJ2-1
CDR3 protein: CASSLGTGGVHEQFF
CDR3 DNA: TGCGCCAGCAGCTTAGGGACAGGGGGCGTCCATGAGCAGTTCTTC

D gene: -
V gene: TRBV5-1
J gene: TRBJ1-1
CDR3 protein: CASSLDAANTEAFF
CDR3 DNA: TGCGCCAGCAGCTTGGATGCAGCCAACACTGAAGCTTTCTTT

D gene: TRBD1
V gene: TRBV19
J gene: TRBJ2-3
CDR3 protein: CASRQGGTDTQYF
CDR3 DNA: TGTGCCAGCAGACAGGGGGGCACAGATACGCAGTATTTT

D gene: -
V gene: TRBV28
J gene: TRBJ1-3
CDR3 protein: CASSSAGWKNTIYF
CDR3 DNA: TGTGCCAGCAGTTCAGCAGGGTGGAAAAACACCATATATTTT

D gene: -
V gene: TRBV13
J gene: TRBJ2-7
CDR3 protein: CASSLGSSESYEQYF
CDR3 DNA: TGTGCCAGCAGCTTAGGTTCGAGCGAGTCCTACGAGCAGTACTTC

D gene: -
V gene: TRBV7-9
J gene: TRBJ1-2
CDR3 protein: CASSPTANYGYTF
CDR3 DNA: TGTGCCAGCAGCCCGACGGCGAACTATGGCTACACCTTC

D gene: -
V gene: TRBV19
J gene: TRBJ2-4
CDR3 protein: CASSPGATKNIQYF
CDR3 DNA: TGTGCCAGTAGTCCAGGGGCAACCAAAAACATTCAGTACTTC

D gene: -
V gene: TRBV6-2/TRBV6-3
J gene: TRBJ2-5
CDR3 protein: CASSPSSGTQYF
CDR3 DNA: TGTGCCAGCAGTCCCTCGTCTGGGACCCAGTACTTC

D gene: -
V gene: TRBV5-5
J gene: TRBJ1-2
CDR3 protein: CASSLGGQQNYGYTF
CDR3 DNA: TGTGCCAGCAGCTTGGGGGGACAACAAAACTATGGCTACACCTTC

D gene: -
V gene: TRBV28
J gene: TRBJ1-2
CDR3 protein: CASSYSNYGYTF
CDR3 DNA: TGTGCCAGCAGTTACTCAAACTATGGCTACACCTTC

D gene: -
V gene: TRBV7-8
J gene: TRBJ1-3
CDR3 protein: CASSLETHSYSGNTIYF
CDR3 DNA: TGTGCCAGCAGCTTAGAGACCCACTCCTACTCTGGAAACACCATATATTTT

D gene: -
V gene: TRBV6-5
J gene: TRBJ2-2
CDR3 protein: CASSRAATGELFF
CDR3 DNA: TGTGCCAGCAGCCGGGCCGCCACCGGGGAGCTGTTTTTT

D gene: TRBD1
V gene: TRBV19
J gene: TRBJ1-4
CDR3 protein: CASSPQTGVGEKLFF
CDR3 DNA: TGTGCCAGTAGTCCCCAGACAGGGGTAGGCGAAAAACTGTTTTTT

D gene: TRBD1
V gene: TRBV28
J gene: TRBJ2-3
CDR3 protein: CASSRDSFTDTQYF
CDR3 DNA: TGTGCCAGCAGTCGGGACAGCTTCACAGATACGCAGTATTTT

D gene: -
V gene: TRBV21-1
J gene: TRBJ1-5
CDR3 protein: CASSNRPDSINQPQHF
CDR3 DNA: TGTGCCAGCAGCAACCGTCCGGACAGTATCAATCAGCCCCAGCATTTT

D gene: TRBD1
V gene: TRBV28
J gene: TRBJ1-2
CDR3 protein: CASKEGTGGGYGYTF
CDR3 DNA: TGTGCCAGCAAGGAGGGGACAGGGGGAGGCTATGGCTACACCTTC

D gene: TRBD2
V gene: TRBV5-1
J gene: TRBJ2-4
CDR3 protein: CASSTSGRLNIQYF
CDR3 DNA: TGCGCCAGCAGCACTAGCGGGAGGTTAAACATTCAGTACTTC

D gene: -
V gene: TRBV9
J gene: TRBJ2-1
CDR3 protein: CASTPSAGTNSYNEQFF
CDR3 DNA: TGTGCCAGCACACCTAGTGCTGGGACGAACTCCTACAATGAGCAGTTCTTC

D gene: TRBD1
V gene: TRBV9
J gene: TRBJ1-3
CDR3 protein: CASSTHQGDTIYF
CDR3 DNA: TGTGCCAGCAGCACCCACCAGGGGGACACCATATATTTT

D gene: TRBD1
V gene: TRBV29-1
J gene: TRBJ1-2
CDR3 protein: CSVSDRVDGYTF
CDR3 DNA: TGCAGCGTTAGTGACAGGGTGGATGGCTACACCTTC

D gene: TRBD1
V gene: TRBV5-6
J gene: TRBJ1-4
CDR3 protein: CASSLAGQLNEKLFF
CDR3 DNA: TGTGCCAGCAGCTTGGCGGGACAGTTAAATGAAAAACTGTTTTTT

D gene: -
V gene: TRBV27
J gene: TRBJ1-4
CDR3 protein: CASSWLGGKLFF
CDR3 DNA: TGTGCCAGCAGTTGGCTGGGGGGAAAACTGTTTTTT

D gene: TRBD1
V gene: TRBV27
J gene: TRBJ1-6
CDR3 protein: CAARTGYDSPLHF
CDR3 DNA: TGTGCCGCGAGGACAGGGTATGATTCACCCCTCCACTTT